This record concerns one T cell receptor beta chain sequence. TCRdb's table, derived via immunoSEQ multiplex PCR, lists solely in-frame clones and lacks some. The sample yields approximately 44,000 clones, approximately 91% seen once. With 6 bases removed from V and 5 bases from J, the gap between germline ends came to 13 bases. CDR3 length: 14 residues. Looked up from germline, CDR1 is MNHNS and CDR2 is SASEGT. This record comes from a study of T cell changes during pregnancy in multiple sclerosis. The receptor comes from a female donor with multiple sclerosis, enrolled in a pregnancy study. The chain joins TRBV6-1 to TRBJ1-4; D is possibly TRBD1 (6 bases). Sequenced here: CD4+ T cells from peripheral blood mononuclear cells, sampled before pregnancy. In nucleotides, the CDR3 is TGTGCCAGCAGAAAGACAGGAACGAATGAAAAACTGTTTTTT. It encodes CASRKTGTNEKLFF.